Below are 19 T cell receptor beta chains sequenced from a single sample in a study of naive and memory T cell subsets. Whole-study findings and limits: Naive repertoires, especially CD8, held a few larger clonotypes, possibly memory cells re-expressing CD45RA.

Two oligonucleotides, mixed equimolar, formed the beta constant-region primer covering TRBC1 and TRBC2. Nested alpha and beta constant-region primers with the SP2 primer drove four PCR rounds on ligated cDNA. TCRdb called the UMI-ligation and nested PCR reads again in MiXCR, with one record for every CDR3 protein. The table has approximately 140,000 distinct CDR3 sequences, roughly 22% seen once. No antigen is known for these receptors. Sequencing was carried out using naive CD4+ T cells from blood. Source of these receptors: a human donor in good health.

The V gene is TRBV11-2, the J gene TRBJ2-1, with 9 bases matching TRBD1. The J segment lost 4 bases and the V segment lost 4 bases, leaving 2 bases of the junction unmatched. The CDR3 has 14 amino acids. The V gene's germline CDR1 is SGHAT and CDR2 FQNNGV. CDR3 DNA: TGTGCCAGCAGCTGGGGACAGGGTTACAATGAGCAGTTCTTC. Protein sequence: CASSWGQGYNEQFF. The full variable domain, rest sourced from reference TRBV11-2 and TRBJ2-1, is EAGVAQSPRYKIIEKRQSVAFWCNPISGHATLYWYQQILGQGPKLLIQFQNNGVVDDSQLPKDRFSAERLKGVDSTLKIQPAKLEDSAVYLCASSWGQGYNEQFFGPGTRLTVL.

The rearrangement joins TRBV3-1 to TRBJ1-1; D is uncertain. The CDR3 extends over 14 amino acids. Per the germline V gene, CDR1 is LGHDT and CDR2 is YNNKEL (reference sequence). V was clipped by 1 base and J by 1 base, with 7 bases between them. As DNA, the CDR3 is TGTGCCAGCAGCCAAGCCTGGGGGAACACTGAAGCTTTCTTT. It codes for CASSQAWGNTEAFF.

Only a few counts were recorded for this clonotype. This chain links TRBV6-6 with TRBJ2-7; perhaps TRBD2 as D (6 bases). The CDR3 spans 14 residues. Looked up from germline, CDR1 is MNHNY and CDR2 is SVGAGI (reference sequence). V lost 2 bases and J lost 4, with 12 bases in between. The CDR3 DNA reads as TGTGCCAGCAGTTACCGGGACTCGAGATACGAGCAGTACTTC. Protein: CASSYRDSRYEQYF.

This chain joins TRBV12-3 or TRBV12-4 and TRBJ2-3, with D maybe TRBD2 (6 bases). The V end was cut by 6 bases, the J end by 4 bases, with 14 bases between. This CDR3 has 14 amino acids. CDR3 DNA sequence: TGTGCCAGCAGCCCACAGGTAGCGGCAGATACGCAGTATTTT. Its protein product is CASSPQVAADTQYF.

The chain employs TRBV12-3 or TRBV12-4 and TRBJ2-1; 12 bases match TRBD1. CDR3 length equals 21 residues. J was trimmed by 4 bases and V by 3 bases; bases with no gene match: 19. The CDR3 nucleotides read TGTGCCAGCAGTTTCCCCGGGACAGGGGGCGAATCTAGCGGGACGTACAATGAGCAGTTCTTC. Its translation: CASSFPGTGGESSGTYNEQFF.

This chain connects TRBV18 to TRBJ1-1; D call uncertain. The CDR3 runs 13 residues. Germline V gene lookup returns CDR1 KGHSH and CDR2 LQKENI. Trimming took 3 bases from V and 0 from J, leaving 5 bases between them. DNA for the CDR3: TGTGCCAGCTCACCCTCCGTGAACACTGAAGCTTTCTTT. It specifies CASSPSVNTEAFF.

A few counts support this clonotype. The J gene is TRBJ1-5, the V gene TRBV15; 10 bases align to TRBD1. V lost 0 bases to trimming and J lost 5 bases; unmatched junction nucleotides: 1. The CDR3 extends over 15 amino acids. Germline V gene data show CDR1 as LNHNV and CDR2 as YYDKDF (reference sequence). The CDR3: CATSRDGTGDQPQHF. CDR3 DNA sequence: TGTGCCACCAGCAGAGATGGGACAGGGGATCAGCCCCAGCATTTT.

This chain joins TRBV6-2 or TRBV6-3 and TRBJ2-2; tentative D call: TRBD1 (6 bases). Trimming pared 8 bases from V and 0 bases from J, leaving 13 bases between. Germline V gene lookup returns CDR1 MNHEY and CDR2 SVGEGT. The CDR3 sequence is 15 residues long. The CDR3 DNA is TGTGCCAGCCGTTGGGGACAAGCGAACACCGGGGAGCTGTTTTTT. Translated, it gives CASRWGQANTGELFF.

This rearrangement joins TRBV20-1 to TRBJ2-1; tentative D call: TRBD2 (5 bases). Germline V gene sequence: CDR1 DFQATT, CDR2 SNEGSKA (reference sequence). This CDR3 contains 17 residues. Trimming took 3 bases from V and 0 from J, leaving 18 bases between them. The CDR3 is CSASAALKRSSYNEQFF. The CDR3 DNA reads TGCAGTGCTAGTGCAGCCTTGAAGCGGAGCTCCTACAATGAGCAGTTCTTC.

The chain recombines TRBV5-1 with TRBJ2-1; 12 nucleotides match TRBD2. V lost 2 bases to trimming and J lost 5 bases; unmatched junction nucleotides: 5. The CDR3 has 16 residues. Germline V lookup: CDR1 SGHRS, CDR2 YFSETQ. The CDR3 DNA reads TGCGCCAGCAGCTTCCTACTAGCGGGAGGTAACAATGAGCAGTTCTTC. Protein: CASSFLLAGGNNEQFF.

This chain links TRBV11-3 with TRBJ2-1; TRBD2 is a possible D gene (5 bases). The CDR3 extends over 16 amino acids. V gave up 1 base and J gave up 0 bases, with 10 bases separating them. Germline CDR1 and CDR2: SGHNT and YENEEA. CDR3 coding DNA: TGTGCCAGCAGCTTAGCTGTAGCGCACTCCTACAATGAGCAGTTCTTC. Protein product: CASSLAVAHSYNEQFF.

This clonotype turned up a few times. This chain links TRBV10-3 with TRBJ2-2, with D unresolved. The CDR3 length is 16 residues. In germline, CDR1 is ENHRY, CDR2 SYGVKD. Trimming removed 10 bases from V and 0 bases from J, with 18 bases in between. This CDR3 reads CATNPHGAANTGELFF. The DNA of the CDR3 is TGTGCCACGAACCCTCATGGAGCCGCGAACACCGGGGAGCTGTTTTTT.

The chain has TRBV20-1 and TRBJ2-5, with 7 positions matching TRBD2. The CDR3 runs 13 residues. From germline, CDR1 is DFQATT and CDR2 SNEGSKA (reference sequence). V gave up 5 bases and J gave up 5 bases; unmatched junction bases: 8. As DNA, the CDR3 is TGCAGTGCTGGGGGGGGGAGGGCGGAGACCCAGTACTTC. It encodes CSAGGGRAETQYF.

This chain connects TRBV3-1 to TRBJ1-4; the D gene is possibly TRBD1 (6 bases). Trimming shortened V by 3 bases and J by 3 bases, and 8 bases separated the two germline ends. The CDR3 has 14 residues. Germline V gene sequence: CDR1 LGHDT, CDR2 YNNKEL (reference sequence). Written as DNA, the CDR3 is TGTGCCAGCAGCCATAGGACAGCTAATGAAAAACTGTTTTTT. This encodes CASSHRTANEKLFF. The whole variable domain, filled in from reference TRBV3-1 and TRBJ1-4, reads DTAVSQTPKYLVTQMGNDKSIKCEQNLGHDTMYWYKQDSKKFLKIMFSYNNKELIINETVPNRFSPKSPDKAHLNLHINSLELGDSAVYFCASSHRTANEKLFFGSGTQLSVL.

Only a few counts were recorded for this clonotype. The rearrangement joins TRBV6-1 to TRBJ2-2; maybe TRBD1 (5 bases). This CDR3 comprises 17 residues. Trimming took off 0 bases at V and 2 bases at J, with 13 bases between the two ends. Germline V lookup: CDR1 MNHNS, CDR2 SASEGT. The CDR3, as DNA: TGTGCCAGCAGTGAAGCGTTGTCAGGGCAAAACACCGGGGAGCTGTTTTTT. Protein sequence: CASSEALSGQNTGELFF.

The chain links TRBV4-2 to TRBJ2-3; weak D call: TRBD1 (6 bases). The CDR3 spans 14 residues. Germline CDR1 LGHNA, CDR2 YNFKEQ. Deletions cut 5 bases from V and 3 bases from J, with 12 bases between. CDR3 residues: CASSENRVTDTQYF. The CDR3 region has the DNA TGTGCCAGCAGCGAAAACAGGGTAACAGATACGCAGTATTTT.

This clonotype was detected a few times. CDR3: CASHPDRVVGEQYF. The CDR3 DNA follows: TGTGCCAGTCACCCCGACAGGGTAGTTGGCGAGCAGTACTTC. The rearrangement links TRBV2 to TRBJ2-7; 7 nucleotides match TRBD1. With 9 bases clipped from V and 6 bases from J, the junction kept 14 bases outside the gene matches. Germline V lookup: CDR1 SNHLY, CDR2 FYNNEI. The CDR3 extends over 14 amino acids. Based on the CDR3 plus reference TRBV2 and TRBJ2-7, the full variable domain is EPEVTQTPSHQVTQMGQEVILRCVPISNHLYFYWYRQILGQKVEFLVSFYNNEISEKSEIFDDQFSVERPDGSNFTLKIRSTKLEDSAMYFCASHPDRVVGEQYFGPGTRLTVT.

This clonotype was seen only a few times. The CDR3 sequence: CASSRQLAGGPVEQYF. The CDR3 nucleotides read TGCGCCAGCAGCCGCCAACTAGCGGGAGGGCCCGTCGAGCAGTACTTC. The rearrangement uses TRBV4-3 and TRBJ2-7; 13 bases map to TRBD2. CDR1 is LGHNA, CDR2 YSLEER, per germline. The trim removed 4 bases at V and 6 bases at J, leaving 9 bases unmatched. This CDR3 is built from 16 residues.

The sample holds a few counts of this clonotype. The chain recombines TRBV24-1 with TRBJ2-1; a weak D match, TRBD2 (5 bases). V lost 3 bases to trimming and J lost 9 bases, with 11 bases between them. This CDR3 has 13 amino acids. Germline V gene data show CDR1 as KGHDR and CDR2 as SFDVKD. CDR3 DNA sequence: TGTGCCACCAGTGATCCGGTAGGACTTGAGCAGTTCTTC. Translated: CATSDPVGLEQFF.